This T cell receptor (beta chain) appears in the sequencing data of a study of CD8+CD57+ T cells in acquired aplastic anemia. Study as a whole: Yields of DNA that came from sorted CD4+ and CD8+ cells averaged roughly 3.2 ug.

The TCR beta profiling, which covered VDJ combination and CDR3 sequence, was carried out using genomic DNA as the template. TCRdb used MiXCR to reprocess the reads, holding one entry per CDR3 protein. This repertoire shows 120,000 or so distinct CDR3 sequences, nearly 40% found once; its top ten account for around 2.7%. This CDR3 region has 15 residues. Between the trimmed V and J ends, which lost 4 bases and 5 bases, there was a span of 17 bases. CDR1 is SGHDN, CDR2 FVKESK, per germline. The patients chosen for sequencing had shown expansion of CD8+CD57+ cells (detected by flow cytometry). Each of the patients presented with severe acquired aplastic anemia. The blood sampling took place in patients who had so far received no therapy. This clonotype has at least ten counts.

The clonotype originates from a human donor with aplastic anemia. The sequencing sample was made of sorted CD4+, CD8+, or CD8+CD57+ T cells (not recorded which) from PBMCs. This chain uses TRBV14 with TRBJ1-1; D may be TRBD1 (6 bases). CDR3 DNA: TGTGCCAGCAGCCCCGCGCGGGGGCTGAGGACTGAAGCTTTCTTT. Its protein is CASSPARGLRTEAFF.